A single sample gave rise to the 18 T cell receptor beta chains below, sequenced in a study of cytomegalovirus exposure and HLA in healthy donors. Primers for the PCR totalled 60 Vbeta and 13 Jbeta. Only in-frame clones appear in the TCRdb table, and some are missing; sequencing was by immunoSEQ multiplex PCR. Among over 200,000 clones listed, roughly 90% were seen once. The sequencing sample was made of PBMCs. These receptors all come from a woman between 18 and 30 years old in good health and CMV-seronegative.

V gene TRBV10-3 combines with J gene TRBJ2-7; 7 bases agree with TRBD2. Unmatched junction bases numbered 12, after V lost 8 bases and J lost 2 bases. CDR3 length equals 15 residues. Germline V lookup: CDR1 ENHRY, CDR2 SYGVKD. CDR3 amino acids: CAIQEEGRATYEQYF. CDR3 coding DNA: TGTGCCATCCAAGAAGAGGGGAGGGCCACCTACGAGCAGTACTTC.

This rearrangement joins TRBV7-6 to TRBJ2-1, with unresolved D. This CDR3 is built from 11 residues. Trimming cost V 1 base and J 10 bases, with 5 bases left between them. Germline V lookup: CDR1 SGHVS, CDR2 FNYEAQ. CDR3 bases: TGTGCCAGCAGCTTAGGCGTAGAGCAGTTCTTC. This gives the protein CASSLGVEQFF.

The rearrangement links TRBV7-9 to TRBJ1-2; 7 bases fit TRBD1. The CDR3 sequence is 14 residues long. The germline CDR1 and CDR2 sequences are SEHNR and FQNEAQ (reference sequence). J gave up 8 bases and V 11 bases, and 17 bases lay outside the gene matches. The CDR3 loop is CAREPPEGGYGYTF. CDR3 in DNA: TGTGCCCGCGAACCCCCGGAAGGGGGCTACGGCTACACCTTC.

Here the CDR3 DNA reads TGTGCCAGCAGTTACACTCTGTCTGCCTACAATGAGCAGTTCTTC. Translated: CASSYTLSAYNEQFF. V usage is TRBV6-5 and J usage is TRBJ2-1, with D unresolved. Germline values: CDR1 MNHEY, CDR2 SVGAGI. The CDR3 is made up of 15 amino acids. V was cut by 2 bases and J by 2 bases, with 10 bases left in between.

This clone was seen only once. Other nucleotide sequences from this sample produce the same CDR3. The chain couples TRBV7-9 to TRBJ2-5, with D uncertain. The CDR3 has 12 amino acids. With 3 bases removed from V and 5 bases from J, the gap between germline ends came to 7 bases. Germline CDR1 SEHNR, CDR2 FQNEAQ (reference sequence). The CDR3 DNA reads as TGTGCCAGCAGCTTGGTACTGGAGACCCAGTACTTC. Protein sequence: CASSLVLETQYF.

This clone has only one observation. The junction departs from germline at one end; a sequencing error may be responsible. The sample carries other DNA sequences with the same CDR3. The genes are TRBV9 and TRBJ2-5, with D maybe TRBD1 (6 bases). The CDR3 has 14 residues. The V gene's germline CDR1 is SGDLS and CDR2 YYNGEE. CDR3: CASSSGQGQESQYF. As DNA, the CDR3 is TGTGCCAGCAGCTCGGGGCAGGGACAAGAGTCCCAGTACTTC. The complete variable domain, with remaining parts taken from reference TRBV9 and TRBJ2-5, reads DSGVTQTPKHLITATGQRVTLRCSPRSGDLSVYWYQQSLDQGLQFLIQYYNGEERAKGNILERFSAQQFPDLHSELNLSSLELGDSALYFCASSSGQGQESQYFGPGTRLLVL.

This rearrangement joins TRBV7-8 to TRBJ2-5; the D gene is possibly TRBD2 (5 bases). The CDR3 runs to 17 residues. Trimming left V 3 bases short and J 5 bases short, with 22 bases between. Germline V lookup: CDR1 SGHVS, CDR2 FQNEAQ. CDR3 nucleotide sequence: TGTGCCAGCAGCTTCCCATGGCCCCGGGCATCGGGGGAGACCCAGTACTTC. It specifies CASSFPWPRASGETQYF. The full variable domain, with the rest looked up from reference TRBV7-8 and TRBJ2-5, is GAGVSQSPRYKVAKRGQDVALRCDPISGHVSLFWYQQALGQGPEFLTYFQNEAQLDKSGLPSDRFFAERPEGSVSTLKIQRTQQEDSAVYLCASSFPWPRASGETQYFGPGTRLLVL.

Only a few counts were recorded for this clone. This chain's CDR3 is CASSLQPRMGTEAFF. Written as DNA, the CDR3 is TGTGCCAGCAGCCTCCAACCGAGGATGGGCACTGAAGCTTTCTTT. The gene calls are TRBV9 and TRBJ1-1; D gene ambiguous. The CDR3 covers 15 residues. Germline V gene sequence: CDR1 SGDLS, CDR2 YYNGEE. V was cut by 4 bases and J by 4 bases, with 17 bases left in between.

The CDR3 DNA follows: TGCGCCAGCAGCCGCGCTAAGACATCCGGGATCCCTATGCAGTATTTT. It yields the protein CASSRAKTSGIPMQYF. The V gene is TRBV4-3, the J gene TRBJ2-3; D is perhaps TRBD2 (5 bases). V was clipped by 4 bases and J by 11 bases, with 25 bases between them. The CDR3 is made up of 16 amino acids. In germline, CDR1 is LGHNA, CDR2 YSLEER.

The chain is built from TRBV12-5 and TRBJ2-6, with D perhaps matching TRBD2 (5 bases). This CDR3 spans 17 amino acids. Germline V gene lookup returns CDR1 LGHNT and CDR2 FRNRAP. V was trimmed by 10 bases and J by 0 bases, leaving 19 bases between them. The CDR3 spells CATDGLTGCSGANVLTF. Here the CDR3 DNA reads TGTGCTACTGACGGACTGACTGGTTGCTCTGGGGCCAACGTCCTGACTTTC.

The chain joins TRBV15 to TRBJ2-1; D call uncertain. The CDR3 consists of 12 residues. Germline V gives CDR1 LNHNV, CDR2 YYDKDF (reference sequence). Deletions cut 1 base from V and 7 bases from J, with 5 bases between. CDR3 nucleotide sequence: TGTGCCACCAGCAGAGCGGTGAATGAGCAGTTCTTC. This encodes CATSRAVNEQFF.

The V and J genes are TRBV4-1 and TRBJ2-2; maybe TRBD1 (5 bases). Trimming left V 0 bases short and J 7 bases short, with 12 bases between. Germline lookup yields CDR1 MGHRA and CDR2 YSYEKL. This CDR3 has 15 amino acids. CDR3 amino acids: CASSQEPSQGGELFF. The CDR3 nucleotides read TGCGCCAGCAGCCAAGAACCGTCCCAGGGCGGGGAGCTGTTTTTT.

The rearrangement uses TRBV5-1 and TRBJ2-1; TRBD2 aligns across 10 bases. This CDR3 is built from 16 residues. The germline V gene has CDR1 SGHRS and CDR2 YFSETQ. J lost 0 bases, V lost 2 bases, and 2 bases had no gene match. The CDR3 loop is CASSFQRGGSYNEQFF. The CDR3 nucleotides read TGCGCCAGCAGCTTCCAGCGGGGGGGCTCCTACAATGAGCAGTTCTTC.

The chain is built from TRBV5-1 and TRBJ1-2; 11 nucleotides align to TRBD1. J was trimmed by 8 bases and V by 4 bases; bases with no gene match: 7. CDR1 and CDR2 (germline): SGHRS, YFSETQ. This CDR3 comprises 14 residues. This chain's CDR3 is CASSLRTGGLGYTF. CDR3 nucleotide sequence: TGCGCCAGCAGCCTGAGGACAGGGGGCCTGGGCTACACCTTC.

This chain uses TRBV6-5 with TRBJ1-2, with 7 bases that match TRBD1. CDR1 is MNHEY, CDR2 SVGAGI, per germline. The CDR3 runs to 15 residues. J lost 3 bases, V lost 5 bases, and 9 bases had no gene match. CDR3 sequence: CASSHYRDSYYGYTF. The CDR3 DNA sequence: TGTGCCAGCAGTCACTACCGGGACAGCTACTATGGCTACACCTTC.

This clone was detected once. The rearrangement links TRBV6-1 to TRBJ1-4; 7 nucleotides agree with TRBD1. V was clipped by 4 bases and J by 2 bases; unmatched bases: 4. There are 15 residues in the CDR3. Looked up from germline, CDR1 is MNHNS and CDR2 is SASEGT. CDR3 coding DNA: TGTGCCAGCAGTGTCCTCAGGGGGACTAATGAAAAACTGTTTTTT. Protein: CASSVLRGTNEKLFF.

The genes are TRBV15 and TRBJ2-7, with TRBD1 matching 10 bases. With V trimmed by 5 bases and J by 3 bases, 4 bases remained unmatched. CDR1 LNHNV and CDR2 YYDKDF come from the germline V gene (reference sequence). The CDR3 length is 14 residues. The CDR3 region is CATSPWDRGYEQYF. The CDR3 DNA reads as TGTGCCACCAGCCCCTGGGACAGGGGCTACGAGCAGTACTTC.

The chain carries TRBV5-6 and TRBJ1-2; 7 bases are shared with TRBD1. The CDR3 is 13 residues long. Per germline, CDR1 SGHDT and CDR2 YYEEEE. Unmatched junction bases numbered 3, after V lost 3 bases and J lost 4 bases. The CDR3: CASSWDSSYGYTF. The CDR3 region has the DNA TGTGCCAGCAGCTGGGACAGTTCCTATGGCTACACCTTC.